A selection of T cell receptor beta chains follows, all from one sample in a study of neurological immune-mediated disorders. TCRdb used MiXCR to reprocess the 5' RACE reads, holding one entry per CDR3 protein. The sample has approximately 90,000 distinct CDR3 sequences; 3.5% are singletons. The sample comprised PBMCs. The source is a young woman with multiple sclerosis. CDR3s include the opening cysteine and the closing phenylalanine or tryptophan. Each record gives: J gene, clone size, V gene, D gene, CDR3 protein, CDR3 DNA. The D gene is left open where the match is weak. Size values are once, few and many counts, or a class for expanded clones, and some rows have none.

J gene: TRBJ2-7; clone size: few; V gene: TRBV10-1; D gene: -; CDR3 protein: CASSESGRNEQYF; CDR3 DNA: TGCGCCAGCAGTGAGTCGGGGAGGAACGAGCAGTACTTC
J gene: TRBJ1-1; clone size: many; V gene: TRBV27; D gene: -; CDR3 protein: CASSLGGTLTEAFF; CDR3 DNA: TGTGCCAGCAGTTTGGGAGGGACATTAACTGAAGCTTTCTTT
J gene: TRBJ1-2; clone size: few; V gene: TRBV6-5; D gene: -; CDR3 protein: CASSYSDRGAYGYTF; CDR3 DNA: TGTGCCAGCAGTTACTCGGACCGAGGGGCCTATGGCTACACCTTC
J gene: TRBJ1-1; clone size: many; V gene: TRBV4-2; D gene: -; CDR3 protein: CASSQDLRQPINTEAFF; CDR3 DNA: TGTGCCAGCAGCCAAGATCTCAGGCAGCCCATAAACACTGAAGCTTTCTTT
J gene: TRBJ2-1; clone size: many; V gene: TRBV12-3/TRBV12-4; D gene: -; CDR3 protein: CASSFGLANYNEQFF; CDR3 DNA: TGTGCCAGCAGTTTTGGGCTAGCGAATTACAATGAGCAGTTCTTC
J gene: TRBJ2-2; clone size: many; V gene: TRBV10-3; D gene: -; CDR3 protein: CAIRGGMNTGELFF; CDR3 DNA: TGTGCCATCAGAGGCGGCATGAACACCGGGGAGCTGTTTTTT
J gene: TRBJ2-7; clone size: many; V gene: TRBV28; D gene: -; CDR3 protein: CASSLLGGTYEQYF; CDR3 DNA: TGTGCCAGCAGTTTATTAGGGGGAACCTACGAGCAGTACTTC
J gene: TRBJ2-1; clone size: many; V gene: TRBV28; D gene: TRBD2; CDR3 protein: CASSSGLAHYNEQFF; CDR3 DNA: TGTGCCAGCAGTTCTGGACTAGCGCACTACAATGAGCAGTTCTTC
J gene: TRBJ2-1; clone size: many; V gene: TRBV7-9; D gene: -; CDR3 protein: CASSLAGANYNEQFF; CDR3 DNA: TGTGCCAGCAGCTTAGCGGGGGCAAACTACAATGAGCAGTTCTTC
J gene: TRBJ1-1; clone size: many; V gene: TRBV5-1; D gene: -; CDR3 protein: CASSRTPATEAFF; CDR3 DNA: TGCGCCAGCAGCCGGACACCGGCCACTGAAGCTTTCTTT
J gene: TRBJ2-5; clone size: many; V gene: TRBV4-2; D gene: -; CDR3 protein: CASSQDARGETQYF; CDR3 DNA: TGTGCCAGCAGCCAAGATGCGAGGGGAGAGACCCAGTACTTC
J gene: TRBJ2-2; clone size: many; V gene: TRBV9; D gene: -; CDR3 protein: CASSVAGNTGELFF; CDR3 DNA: TGTGCCAGCAGCGTAGCTGGGAACACCGGGGAGCTGTTTTTT
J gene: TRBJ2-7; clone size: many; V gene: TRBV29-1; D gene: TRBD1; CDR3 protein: CSVYLGQGAGEQYF; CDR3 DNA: TGCAGCGTCTACCTCGGACAGGGGGCTGGCGAGCAGTACTTC
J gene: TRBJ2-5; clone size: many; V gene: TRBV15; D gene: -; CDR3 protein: CATSRAGGQETQYF; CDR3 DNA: TGTGCCACCAGCAGAGCCGGGGGACAAGAGACCCAGTACTTC
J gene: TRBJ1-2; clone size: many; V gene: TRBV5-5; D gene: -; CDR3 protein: CASRPGGALGYTF; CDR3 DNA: TGTGCCAGCAGACCGGGCGGGGCGCTTGGCTACACCTTC
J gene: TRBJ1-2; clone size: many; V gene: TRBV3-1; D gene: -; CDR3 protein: CASSPAGEDGYTF; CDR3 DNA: TGTGCCAGCAGCCCGGCAGGGGAGGATGGCTACACCTTC
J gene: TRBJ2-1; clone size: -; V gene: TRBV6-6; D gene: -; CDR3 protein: CASSRGARTYLHNEQFF; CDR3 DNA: TGTGCCAGCAGTCGGGGGGCCAGGACTTACTTACACAATGAGCAGTTCTTC
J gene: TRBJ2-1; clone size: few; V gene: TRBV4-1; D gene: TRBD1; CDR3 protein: CASSQPPGQGTNEQFF; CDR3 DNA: TGCGCCAGCAGCCAACCTCCGGGACAGGGGACAAATGAGCAGTTCTTC
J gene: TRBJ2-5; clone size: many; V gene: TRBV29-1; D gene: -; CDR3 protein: CSGRDHKETQYF; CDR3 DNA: TGCAGCGGCCGGGACCACAAAGAGACCCAGTACTTC